This T cell receptor beta chain was found in a study of PD-L1 blockade in urothelial cancer. About the study: The authors examined blood 3 weeks (second dose) and 6 weeks after treatment start.

The patients' disease, urothelial carcinoma, was locally advanced or metastatic. CDR1 is SEHNR and CDR2 is FQNEAQ in the germline V gene (reference sequence). The CDR3 is made up of 11 amino acids. Details on this clone: The antigen is undetermined. The junction does not match germline at one end; this may be a read error.

Study-level points and caveats: Stronger expansion of tumor-associated clones in blood at 3 weeks distinguished durable-benefit patients.

Every PCR got spiked synthetic TCR analog templates. This table comes from immunoSEQ multiplex PCR, and its TCRdb copy is limited to in-frame clones, with some not included. The profile shows 45,000 or so clones, about 91% of them singletons. This specimen was PBMCs, taken around atezolizumab (anti-PD-L1) treatment. This chain connects TRBV7-9 to TRBJ1-4; TRBD1 matches 8 bases. The sequence derives from a man aged 80 or over with urothelial cancer. In nucleotides, the CDR3 is TGTGCCAGCAGCCGTCGGGACAGGTGGTCCTTT. The encoded protein is CASSRRDRWSF.